The present TCR beta chain was sequenced within a study of Tregs in tolerant kidney transplant recipients. With regard to this clone: The antigen remains undetermined.

V lost 5 bases to trimming and J lost 1 base, with 11 bases between them. The CDR3 runs 14 residues. CDR1 and CDR2 from the germline V gene are SGHAT and FQNNGV. Thawed PBMCs were FACS-sorted into unstimulated CD4+CD25+CD127- regulatory T cells, CD4+CD25- non-regulatory cells, CD4 and CD8 cells. Before regulatory T cell sorting, thawed PBMCs rested overnight at 37°C in roughly 190 IU/ml IL-2. Notes on the study in general: Findings come from small patient numbers and require larger validation.

The method was immunoSEQ multiplex PCR; TCRdb's version includes in-frame clones alone and lacks a portion of them. Here the sample spans about 15,000 clones, about 82% being singletons. The sequences come from Tregs from blood, collected before the transplant. The rearrangement links TRBV11-2 to TRBJ2-5; no firm D call. The receptor was derived from a human donor who received a combined kidney and bone marrow transplant. CDR3 region: CASSVGGTQETQYF. DNA for the CDR3: TGTGCCAGCAGCGTAGGCGGAACCCAAGAGACCCAGTACTTC.